A single sample is the source of the 8 T cell receptor beta chains below, sequenced in a study of vaccination and CD4 T cells after COVID-19. Treatment meaning: approximately 9-day PBMC culture with coronavirus spike peptide pools or control peptides (ViraFEST assay). The assay that was used to sequence DNA from cultured CD4+ T cells was the Oncomine TCR Beta short-read assay. TCRdb re-derived calls from the PCR reads in MiXCR, one entry per CDR3 protein. The sample lists 15,000 or so distinct CDR3 sequences; 60% were seen once. The antigens for these receptors are not known. Sequenced input: CD4+ T cells from blood, cultured in vitro. The receptors were gathered from a human donor who had recovered from COVID-19.

This clonotype occurred a few times. The chain joins TRBV7-2 to TRBJ1-4, with 7 bases lining up with TRBD1. In germline, CDR1 is SGHTA, CDR2 FQGNSA. With 5 bases clipped from V and 8 bases from J, the junction kept 11 bases outside the gene matches. The CDR3 is made up of 15 amino acids. The CDR3 DNA follows: TGTGCCAGCAGCCCGGGGGGCAGGGGGGTGGAAAAACTGTTTTTT. It codes for CASSPGGRGVEKLFF.

This chain's CDR3 is CAWRGLAATDTQYF. The CDR3 region has the DNA TGTGCCTGGAGGGGGCTAGCGGCCACAGATACGCAGTATTTT. The chain links TRBV30 to TRBJ2-3; TRBD2 agrees at 7 bases. This CDR3 region has 14 residues. The germline gives CDR1 GTSNPN, CDR2 SVGIG (reference sequence). Losses at the gene ends were 3 bases for V and 2 bases for J; bases not matched to a gene: 5.

The gene calls are TRBV7-2 and TRBJ2-5; no clear D. Looked up from germline, CDR1 is SGHTA and CDR2 is FQGNSA. The CDR3 is 14 residues long. Trimming took 2 bases from V and 0 from J, leaving 7 bases between them. In DNA, the CDR3 is TGTGCCAGCAGCTTACGTCGCCACCAAGAGACCCAGTACTTC. The encoded protein is CASSLRRHQETQYF.

This clonotype was seen a few times. The chain uses TRBV2 and TRBJ1-6; 10 bases line up with TRBD1. Germline V lookup: CDR1 SNHLY, CDR2 FYNNEI. The length of the CDR3 is 15 residues. The V segment lost 6 bases and the J segment 7 bases; nucleotides outside the gene matches: 6. For the CDR3, the DNA is TGTGCCAGCAGCGTGACAGGGGGCACGAATTCACCCCTCCACTTT. This gives the protein CASSVTGGTNSPLHF.

This chain joins TRBV19 and TRBJ2-2, with D possibly matching TRBD1 (6 bases). V dropped 7 bases and J dropped 0 bases, with 9 bases sitting between them. CDR1 is LNHDA, CDR2 SQIVND, per germline (reference sequence). The CDR3 loop spans 14 amino acids. DNA of the CDR3: TGTGCCAGTAAGGACAGATCGAACACCGGGGAGCTGTTTTTT. It codes for CASKDRSNTGELFF. Drawing the rest from reference TRBV19 and TRBJ2-2, the complete variable domain is DGGITQSPKYLFRKEGQNVTLSCEQNLNHDAMYWYRQDPGQGLRLIYYSQIVNDFQKGDIAEGYSVSREKKESFPLTVTSAQKNPTAFYLCASKDRSNTGELFFGEGSRLTVL.

J is TRBJ2-7 and V is TRBV7-8; D might be TRBD1 (6 bases). The CDR3 length is 14 residues. Trimming cost V 1 base and J 5 bases, with 12 bases left between them. Germline V gene lookup returns CDR1 SGHVS and CDR2 FQNEAQ. CDR3 nucleotide sequence: TGTGCCAGCAGCTTAGACAGGGTGAAAGACGAGCAGTACTTC. This translates into CASSLDRVKDEQYF. The variable domain in full, completed from reference TRBV7-8 and TRBJ2-7, reads GAGVSQSPRYKVAKRGQDVALRCDPISGHVSLFWYQQALGQGPEFLTYFQNEAQLDKSGLPSDRFFAERPEGSVSTLKIQRTQQEDSAVYLCASSLDRVKDEQYFGPGTRLTVT.

This sequence joins TRBV12-3 or TRBV12-4 and TRBJ1-1; D remains unclear. The CDR3 is 14 residues long. V lost 3 bases and J lost 0, with 8 bases in between. CDR3 amino acids: CASSFLNVNTEAFF. The CDR3 DNA follows: TGTGCCAGCAGTTTCCTCAATGTGAACACTGAAGCTTTCTTT.

This clonotype was seen only a few times. The chain employs TRBV11-2 and TRBJ2-7, with 8 bases fitting TRBD1. After removal of 6 bases from V and 1 base from J, the junction contained 5 bases not matched to a gene. CDR1 is SGHAT, CDR2 FQNNGV, per germline. The CDR3 runs 14 residues. The CDR3 coding sequence is TGTGCCAGCAGTTCGGACAGGGCTTCCTACGAGCAGTACTTC. Translation gives CASSSDRASYEQYF.